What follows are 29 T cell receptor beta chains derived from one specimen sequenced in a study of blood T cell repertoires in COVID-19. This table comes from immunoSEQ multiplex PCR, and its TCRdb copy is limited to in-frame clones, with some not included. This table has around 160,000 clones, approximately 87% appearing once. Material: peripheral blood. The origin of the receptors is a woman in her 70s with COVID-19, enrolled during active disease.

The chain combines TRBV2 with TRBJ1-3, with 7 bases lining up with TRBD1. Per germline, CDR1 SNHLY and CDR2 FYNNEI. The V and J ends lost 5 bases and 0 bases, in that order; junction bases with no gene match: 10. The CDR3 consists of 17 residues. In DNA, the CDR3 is TGTGCCAGCAGTCGATTCAGACAGGGCCACTCTGGAAACACCATATATTTT. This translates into CASSRFRQGHSGNTIYF.

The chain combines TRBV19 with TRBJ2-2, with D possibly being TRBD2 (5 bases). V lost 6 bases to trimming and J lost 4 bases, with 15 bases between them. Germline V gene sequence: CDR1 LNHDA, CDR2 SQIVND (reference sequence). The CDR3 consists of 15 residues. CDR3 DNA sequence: TGTGCCAGTAGCAAAGAAGCGGTGCTCACCGGGGAGCTGTTTTTT. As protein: CASSKEAVLTGELFF. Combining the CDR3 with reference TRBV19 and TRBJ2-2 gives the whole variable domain DGGITQSPKYLFRKEGQNVTLSCEQNLNHDAMYWYRQDPGQGLRLIYYSQIVNDFQKGDIAEGYSVSREKKESFPLTVTSAQKNPTAFYLCASSKEAVLTGELFFGEGSRLTVL.

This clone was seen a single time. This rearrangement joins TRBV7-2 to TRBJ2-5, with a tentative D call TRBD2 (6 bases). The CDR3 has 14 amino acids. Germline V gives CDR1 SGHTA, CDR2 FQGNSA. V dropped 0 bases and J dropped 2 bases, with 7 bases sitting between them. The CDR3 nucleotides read TGTGCCAGCAGCTTAGCGGGGACTCAAGAGACCCAGTACTTC. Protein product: CASSLAGTQETQYF.

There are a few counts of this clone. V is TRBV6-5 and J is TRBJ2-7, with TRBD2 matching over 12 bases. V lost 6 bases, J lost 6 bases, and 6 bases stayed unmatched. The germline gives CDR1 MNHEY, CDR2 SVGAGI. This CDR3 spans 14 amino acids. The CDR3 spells CASSGLAGPGEQYF. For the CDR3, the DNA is TGTGCCAGCAGCGGACTAGCGGGGCCGGGCGAGCAGTACTTC.

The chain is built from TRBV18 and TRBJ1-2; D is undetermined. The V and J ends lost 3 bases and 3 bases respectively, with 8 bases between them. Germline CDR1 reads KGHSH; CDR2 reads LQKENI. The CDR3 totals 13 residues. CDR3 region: CASSPAGDYGYTF. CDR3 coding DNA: TGTGCCAGCTCACCGGCAGGTGACTATGGCTACACCTTC.

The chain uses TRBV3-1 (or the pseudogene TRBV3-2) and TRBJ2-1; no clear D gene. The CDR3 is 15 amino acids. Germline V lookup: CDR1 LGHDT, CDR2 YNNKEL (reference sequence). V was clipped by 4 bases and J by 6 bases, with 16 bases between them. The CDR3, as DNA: TGTGCCAGCAGCCCCACGATCCTACTCGTCAATGAGCAGTTCTTC. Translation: CASSPTILLVNEQFF.

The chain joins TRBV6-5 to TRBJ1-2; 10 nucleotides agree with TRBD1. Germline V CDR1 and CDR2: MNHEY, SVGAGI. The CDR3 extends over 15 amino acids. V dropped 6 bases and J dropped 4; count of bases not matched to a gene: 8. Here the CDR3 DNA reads TGTGCCAGCAGGAAAGGACAGGGGGTTTTCTATGGCTACACCTTC. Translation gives CASRKGQGVFYGYTF.

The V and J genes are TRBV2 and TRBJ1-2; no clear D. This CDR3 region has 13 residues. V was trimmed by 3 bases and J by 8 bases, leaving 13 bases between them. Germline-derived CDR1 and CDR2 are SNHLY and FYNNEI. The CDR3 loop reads CASSEDAPRGYTF. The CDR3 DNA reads TGTGCCAGCAGTGAGGATGCCCCTAGGGGCTACACCTTC.

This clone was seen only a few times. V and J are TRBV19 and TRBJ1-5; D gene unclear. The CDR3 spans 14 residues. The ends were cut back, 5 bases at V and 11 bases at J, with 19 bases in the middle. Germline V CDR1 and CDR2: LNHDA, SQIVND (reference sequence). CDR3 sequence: CASSFDPDLAAQHF. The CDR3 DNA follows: TGTGCCAGTAGTTTTGACCCCGATCTCGCGGCCCAGCATTTT. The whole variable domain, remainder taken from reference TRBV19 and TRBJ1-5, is DGGITQSPKYLFRKEGQNVTLSCEQNLNHDAMYWYRQDPGQGLRLIYYSQIVNDFQKGDIAEGYSVSREKKESFPLTVTSAQKNPTAFYLCASSFDPDLAAQHFGDGTRLSIL.

The CDR3 spells CASSRKPRTGETQYF. The CDR3 DNA reads TGTGCCAGCAGCCGGAAACCTCGGACAGGAGAGACCCAGTACTTC. This chain uses TRBV5-6 with TRBJ2-5; the match to TRBD1 covers 7 bases. In germline, CDR1 is SGHDT, CDR2 YYEEEE. This CDR3 spans 15 amino acids. After removal of 4 bases from V and 4 bases from J, the junction contained 10 bases not matched to a gene.

The CDR3 bases are TGTGCCAGCAGTTATGGAGGCCTAGGGGAAAAACTGTTTTTT. This gives the protein CASSYGGLGEKLFF. This chain uses TRBV28 with TRBJ1-4; D call uncertain. Germline CDR1 MDHEN, CDR2 SYDVKM. Trimming stripped 4 bases from V and 8 bases from J, with 14 bases between. CDR3 length equals 14 residues. Full variable domain (remainder filled in from reference TRBV28 and TRBJ1-4): DVKVTQSSRYLVKRTGEKVFLECVQDMDHENMFWYRQDPGLGLRLIYFSYDVKMKEKGDIPEGYSVSREKKERFSLILESASTNQTSMYLCASSYGGLGEKLFFGSGTQLSVL.

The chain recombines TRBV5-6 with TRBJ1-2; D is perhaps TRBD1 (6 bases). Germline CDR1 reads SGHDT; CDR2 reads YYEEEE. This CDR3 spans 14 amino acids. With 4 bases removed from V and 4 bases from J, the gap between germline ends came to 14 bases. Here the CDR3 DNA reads TGTGCCAGCAGCCACAGGGTCGGAGGCTATGGCTACACCTTC. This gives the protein CASSHRVGGYGYTF.

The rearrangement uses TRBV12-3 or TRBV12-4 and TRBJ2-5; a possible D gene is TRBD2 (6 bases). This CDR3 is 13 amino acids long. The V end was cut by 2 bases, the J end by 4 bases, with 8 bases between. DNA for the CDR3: TGTGCCAGCAGTTTAACTAGCCCAGAGACCCAGTACTTC. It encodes CASSLTSPETQYF.

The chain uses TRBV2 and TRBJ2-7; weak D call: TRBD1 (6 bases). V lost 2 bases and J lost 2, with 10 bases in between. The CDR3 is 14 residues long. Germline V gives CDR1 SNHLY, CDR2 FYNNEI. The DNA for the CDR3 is TGTGCCAGCAGTGAACAGGGGAGCGCCTACGAGCAGTACTTC. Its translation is CASSEQGSAYEQYF.

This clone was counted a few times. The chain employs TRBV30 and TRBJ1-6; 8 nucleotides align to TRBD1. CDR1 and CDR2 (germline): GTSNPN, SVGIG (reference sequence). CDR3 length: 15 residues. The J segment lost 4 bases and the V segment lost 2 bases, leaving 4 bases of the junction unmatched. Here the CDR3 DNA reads TGTGCCTGGAGTCTCGACAGGGGATATAATTCACCCCTCCACTTT. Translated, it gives CAWSLDRGYNSPLHF.

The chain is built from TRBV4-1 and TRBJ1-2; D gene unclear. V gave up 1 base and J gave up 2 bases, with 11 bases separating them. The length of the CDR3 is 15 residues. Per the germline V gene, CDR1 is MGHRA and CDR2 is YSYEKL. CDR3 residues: CASSQGDGGNYGYTF. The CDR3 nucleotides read TGCGCCAGCAGCCAAGGAGACGGCGGAAACTATGGCTACACCTTC.

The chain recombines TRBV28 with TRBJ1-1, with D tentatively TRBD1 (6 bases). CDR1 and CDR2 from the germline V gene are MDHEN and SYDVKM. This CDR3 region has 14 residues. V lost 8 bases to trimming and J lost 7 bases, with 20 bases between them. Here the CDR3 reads CASGRPRQVDEAFF. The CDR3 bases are TGTGCCAGCGGACGACCTAGACAGGTTGATGAAGCTTTCTTT.

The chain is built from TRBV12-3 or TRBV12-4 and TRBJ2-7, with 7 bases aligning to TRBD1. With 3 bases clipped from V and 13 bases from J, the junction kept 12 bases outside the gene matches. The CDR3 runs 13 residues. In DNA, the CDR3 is TGTGCCAGCAGTTTTCAGGGGGAAGAAGCAGTCTACTTC. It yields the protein CASSFQGEEAVYF.

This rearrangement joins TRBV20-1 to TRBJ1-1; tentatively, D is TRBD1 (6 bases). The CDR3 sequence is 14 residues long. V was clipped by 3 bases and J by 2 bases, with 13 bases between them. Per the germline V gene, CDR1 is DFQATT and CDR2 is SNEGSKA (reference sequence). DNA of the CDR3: TGCAGTGCTAGTGTGCCAGGGGCCAACACTGAAGCTTTCTTT. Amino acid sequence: CSASVPGANTEAFF.

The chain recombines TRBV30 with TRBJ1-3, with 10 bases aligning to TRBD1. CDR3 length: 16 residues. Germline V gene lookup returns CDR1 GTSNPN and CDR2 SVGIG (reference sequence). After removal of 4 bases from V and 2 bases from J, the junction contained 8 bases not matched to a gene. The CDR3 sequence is CAWIGTGASPGNTIYF. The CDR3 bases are TGTGCCTGGATCGGGACAGGGGCCTCTCCTGGAAACACCATATATTTT.

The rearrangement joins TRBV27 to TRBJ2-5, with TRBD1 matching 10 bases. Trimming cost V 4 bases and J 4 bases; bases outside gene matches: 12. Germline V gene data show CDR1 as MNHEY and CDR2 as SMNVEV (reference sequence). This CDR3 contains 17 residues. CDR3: CASSSTRDRGFGETQYF. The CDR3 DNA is TGTGCCAGCAGTTCAACCCGGGACAGGGGTTTCGGAGAGACCCAGTACTTC.

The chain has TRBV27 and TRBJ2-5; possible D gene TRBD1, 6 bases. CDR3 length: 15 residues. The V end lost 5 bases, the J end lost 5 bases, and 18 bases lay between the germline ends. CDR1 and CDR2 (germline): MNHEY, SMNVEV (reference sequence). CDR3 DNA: TGTGCCAGCAGTGACCCCCGGACAGCCAAGGAGACCCAGTACTTC. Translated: CASSDPRTAKETQYF.

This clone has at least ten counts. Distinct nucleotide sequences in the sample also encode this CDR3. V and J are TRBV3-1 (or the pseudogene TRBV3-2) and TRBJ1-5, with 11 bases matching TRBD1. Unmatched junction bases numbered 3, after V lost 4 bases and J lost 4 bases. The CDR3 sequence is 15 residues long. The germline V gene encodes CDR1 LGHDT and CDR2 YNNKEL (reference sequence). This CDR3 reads CASSLGTGGNQPQHF. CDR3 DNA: TGTGCCAGCAGCCTGGGGACAGGGGGGAATCAGCCCCAGCATTTT.

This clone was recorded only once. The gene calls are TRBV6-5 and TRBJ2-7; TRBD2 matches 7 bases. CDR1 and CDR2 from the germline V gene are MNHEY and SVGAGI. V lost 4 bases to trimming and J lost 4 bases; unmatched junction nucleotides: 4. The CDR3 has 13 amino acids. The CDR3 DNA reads TGTGCCAGCAGTTTGGCTAGCGGTTACGAGCAGTACTTC. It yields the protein CASSLASGYEQYF.

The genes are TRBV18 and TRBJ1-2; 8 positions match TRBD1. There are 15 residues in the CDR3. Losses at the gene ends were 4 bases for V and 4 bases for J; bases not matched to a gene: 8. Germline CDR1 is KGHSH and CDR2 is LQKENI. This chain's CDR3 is CASSLTTGVFYGYTF. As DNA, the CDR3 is TGTGCCAGCTCACTAACGACAGGGGTGTTCTATGGCTACACCTTC.

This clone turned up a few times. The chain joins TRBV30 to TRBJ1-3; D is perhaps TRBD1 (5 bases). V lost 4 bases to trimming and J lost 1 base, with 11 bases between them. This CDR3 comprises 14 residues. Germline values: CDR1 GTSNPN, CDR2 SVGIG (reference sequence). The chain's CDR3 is CAWTKGLSGNTIYF. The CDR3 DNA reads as TGTGCCTGGACCAAGGGGCTTTCTGGAAACACCATATATTTT.

CDR3 DNA sequence: TGTGCCAGCAGTTTCTCTAGCGGGGAGGGCACAGATACGCAGTATTTT. Translation: CASSFSSGEGTDTQYF. The V and J genes are TRBV27 and TRBJ2-3; TRBD2 matches 9 bases. The CDR3 spans 16 residues. V gave up 3 bases and J gave up 1 base; unmatched junction bases: 5. Germline V gene lookup returns CDR1 MNHEY and CDR2 SMNVEV (reference sequence).

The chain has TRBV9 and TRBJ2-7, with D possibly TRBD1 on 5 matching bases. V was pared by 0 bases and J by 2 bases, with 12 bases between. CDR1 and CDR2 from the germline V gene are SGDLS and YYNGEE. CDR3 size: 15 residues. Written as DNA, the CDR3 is TGTGCCAGCAGCGTAGGCGGCAGGGCCCCCTACGAGCAGTACTTC. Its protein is CASSVGGRAPYEQYF.

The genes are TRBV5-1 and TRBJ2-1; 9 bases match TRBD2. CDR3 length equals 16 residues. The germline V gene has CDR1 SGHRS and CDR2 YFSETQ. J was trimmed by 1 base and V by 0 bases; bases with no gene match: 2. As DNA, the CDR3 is TGCGCCAGCAGCTTGGATCTAGCGGGGTCCTACAATGAGCAGTTCTTC. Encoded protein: CASSLDLAGSYNEQFF.